This TCR beta chain was recovered during a study of early T cells in non-severe SARS-CoV-2 infection. Looked up from germline, CDR1 is SGHAT and CDR2 is FQNNGV. The V and J ends lost 3 bases and 5 bases, in that order; junction bases with no gene match: 6. This CDR3 is built from 14 residues. Unique molecular identifiers were attached to individual cDNA molecules. TCRdb redid the calling of the 5' RACE reads with MiXCR, one entry per CDR3 protein. The sample records approximately 64,000 distinct CDR3 sequences, about 4.9% being singletons. The V call is TRBV11-2, the J call TRBJ2-5; 7 bases agree with TRBD1. This TCR derives from an adult who was a healthcare worker with PCR-confirmed SARS-CoV-2 infection or an uninfected control (not recorded which). What was sequenced was whole blood. CDR3 protein: CASSFRRGGETQYF. The DNA for the CDR3 is TGTGCCAGCAGCTTTCGACGAGGGGGCGAGACCCAGTACTTC.